This T cell receptor (beta chain) was sequenced during a study of cytomegalovirus exposure and HLA in healthy donors. The CDR3 is made up of 16 amino acids. V lost 1 base to trimming and J lost 8 bases; unmatched junction nucleotides: 11. CDR1 and CDR2 from the germline V gene are SGHVS and FNYEAQ. Primers: 60 Vbeta forward and 13 Jbeta reverse. The data were produced by immunoSEQ multiplex PCR, yet TCRdb's version contains in-frame clones alone and is incomplete. The sample has approximately 290,000 clones; 80% are singletons. The study's findings and limits: Information on immune exposure was restricted to one variable (CMV serostatus). Near-uniform donor sequencing depth was presumed by presence/absence analyses.

The donors were healthy bone marrow donors. On this clone itself: The antigen is unknown.

The chain couples TRBV7-6 to TRBJ2-1; TRBD2 matches 7 bases. This clonotype was sampled from a girl aged 2-10 years in good health and CMV-seronegative. The sample consisted of PBMCs. DNA of the CDR3: TGTGCCAGCAGCTTAGATTGGAGCGGGATGTCGGATGAGCAGTTCTTC. Translating gives CASSLDWSGMSDEQFF.